This TCR beta chain was profiled in a study of CD4 and CD8 cells across lung adenocarcinoma regions. This CDR3 is built from 12 residues. Germline values: CDR1 MNHEY, CDR2 SMNVEV (reference sequence). MiXCR was run by TCRdb on the PCR reads, yielding one entry per CDR3 protein. The repertoire holds about 19,000 distinct CDR3 sequences, with about half as singletons. The clonotype was recovered from a male donor with lung adenocarcinoma. The CD4 and CD8 labels of this study may be unreliable. Sequenced material: CD4+ T cells from the margin of a lung tumor. The chain joins TRBV27 to TRBJ2-1; perhaps TRBD1 as D (6 bases). TRBJ2-7 explains the end of the DNA better; the J call may be wrong. The CDR3 DNA follows: TGTGCCAGCAGCCTGGACAGCTACGAGCAGTACTTC. This gives the protein CASSLDSYEQYF.